This TCR beta chain is drawn from a study of T cells in Graves' hyperthyroidism and ophthalmopathy. This clonotype was counted at least ten times. Amplification of TCR beta CDR3 regions was performed using RNA transcripts as template. The primer set for the first-round RT-PCR of the TCR CDR3 was HTBI. MiXCR was run by TCRdb on the multiplex PCR reads, yielding one entry per CDR3 protein. The sample lists about 260,000 distinct CDR3 sequences, less than 30% occurring once. The germline V gene encodes CDR1 MGHDK and CDR2 SYGVNS. Trimming cost V 4 bases and J 4 bases; bases outside gene matches: 2. CDR3 length: 14 amino acids.

The J gene is TRBJ1-5, the V gene TRBV25-1; 9 nucleotides agree with TRBD1. Sequenced material: blood. The sequence was obtained from a man in his forties with Graves' hyperthyroidism that later progressed to Graves' ophthalmopathy. The CDR3 bases are TGTGCCAGCAGTGGAGGGACAGGGAATCAGCCCCAGCATTTT. The encoded protein is CASSGGTGNQPQHF.